This T cell receptor (beta chain) appears in the sequencing data of a study of blood T cell repertoires in COVID-19. Study in general: PBMCs, B-cell-depleted T cells, or T cells were the source of the cDNA or gDNA that made up the material.

V lost 0 bases to trimming and J lost 1 base, with 11 bases between them. The CDR3 covers 16 residues. CDR1 is SGHRS and CDR2 is YFSETQ in the germline V gene. Authors' data handling: Amplification from reference gene primers served as the basis for estimated nucleated cell counts. Here immunoSEQ multiplex PCR was the method, and the copy in TCRdb shows in-frame clones only, minus some. V, J and clone size were drawn from that table, and D and trimming were deduced from the DNA. The sample lists around 100,000 clones; 85% to 90% were seen once. The sample comprised peripheral blood. The gene calls are TRBV5-1 and TRBJ2-1, with D perhaps TRBD2 (6 bases). The TCR originated in a woman over 75 with acute or convalescent COVID-19. DNA of the CDR3: TGCGCCAGCAGCTTGGATGCTAGCGAGTCCTACAATGAGCAGTTCTTC. This encodes CASSLDASESYNEQFF.